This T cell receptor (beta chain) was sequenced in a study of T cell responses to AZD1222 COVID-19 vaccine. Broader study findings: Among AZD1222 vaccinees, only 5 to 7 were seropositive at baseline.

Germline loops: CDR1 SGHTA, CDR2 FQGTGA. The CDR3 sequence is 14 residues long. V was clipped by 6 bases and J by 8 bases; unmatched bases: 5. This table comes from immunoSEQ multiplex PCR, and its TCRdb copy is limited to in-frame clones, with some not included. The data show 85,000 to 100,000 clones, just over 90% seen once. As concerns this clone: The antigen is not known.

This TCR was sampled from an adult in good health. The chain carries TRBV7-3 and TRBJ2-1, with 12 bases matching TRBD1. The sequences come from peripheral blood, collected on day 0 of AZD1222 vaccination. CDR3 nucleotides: TGTGCCAGCAGTCGGGACAGGGGGCAGGATGAGCAGTTCTTC. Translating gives CASSRDRGQDEQFF.